The clone carrying this T cell receptor (beta chain) has more than one count but fewer than ten. The antigen remains undetermined. V lost 5 bases, J lost 2 bases, and 17 bases lay in between. The CDR3 has 15 amino acids. Per germline, CDR1 SGHKS and CDR2 YYEKEE (reference sequence). With the ViraFEST assay, the study expanded antigen-specific CD4+ T cells using viral peptide pools, then sequenced them. The culture ran for roughly ten days before CD4+ T cells were isolated. All study participants received two doses of BNT162b2 or mRNA-1273 vaccine. Half-medium exchanges with IL-2 medium took place on days 3 and 7. This record comes from a study of vaccination effects on CD4 cells after COVID-19. About the study: The median interval between the second dose and post-vaccine sampling was 72 days. Study outcomes and limitations: By a late point after vaccination, infection- and vaccine-induced clones had shrunk markedly through clonal contraction.

Assay: immunoSEQ multiplex PCR; the TCRdb copy retains only in-frame clones and omits some. The sample yields tens of thousands of clones, about three quarters seen once. The chain carries TRBV5-5 and TRBJ2-7; a possible D gene is TRBD2 (5 bases). The TCR was taken from a human donor who received a COVID-19 vaccine. Some clones in this sample may be carry-over from other donors' samples. Sequenced here: CD4+ T cells from PBMCs cultured with SARS-CoV-2 spike peptides, sampled after COVID-19 vaccination. In DNA, the CDR3 is TGTGCCAGCAGACGCGACCGGGGTCAAACCTACGAGCAGTACGTC. Protein: CASRRDRGQTYEQYV.